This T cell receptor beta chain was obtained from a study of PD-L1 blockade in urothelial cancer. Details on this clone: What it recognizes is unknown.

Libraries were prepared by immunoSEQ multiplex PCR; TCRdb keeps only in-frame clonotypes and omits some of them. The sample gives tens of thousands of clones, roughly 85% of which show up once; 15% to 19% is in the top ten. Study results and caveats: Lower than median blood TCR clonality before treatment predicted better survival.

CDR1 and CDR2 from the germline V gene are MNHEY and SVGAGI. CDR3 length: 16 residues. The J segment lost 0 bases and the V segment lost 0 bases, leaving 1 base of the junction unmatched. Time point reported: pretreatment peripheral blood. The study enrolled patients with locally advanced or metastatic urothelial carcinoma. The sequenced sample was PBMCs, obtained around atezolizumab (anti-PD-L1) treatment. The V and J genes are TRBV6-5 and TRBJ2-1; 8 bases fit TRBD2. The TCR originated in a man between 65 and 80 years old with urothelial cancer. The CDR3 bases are TGTGCCAGCAGTTACTCGAGCGGGAGCTCCTACAATGAGCAGTTCTTC. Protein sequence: CASSYSSGSSYNEQFF.